This record covers a single T cell receptor beta chain. Stated treatment: oral pan-JAK inhibitor, 5-10 mg twice daily. CDR3 size: 15 residues. V shed 4 bases, J shed 4 bases, and the junction held 4 bases outside the gene matches. Germline CDR1 is SGHDT and CDR2 is YYEEEE. In each case, RNA was isolated and then reverse transcribed into cDNA as the sequencing template. The data were produced by immunoSEQ multiplex PCR, yet TCRdb's version contains in-frame clones alone and is incomplete. The sample has 100,000 to 120,000 clones, 45% to 65% seen once. The data are from a study of CD8+ T cells in alopecia areata.

This clonotype was sampled from a human donor with alopecia areata. Material: CD4+ T cells sorted from blood, obtained at week 24, from a patient treated with tofacitinib. V and J are TRBV5-6 and TRBJ2-3; TRBD2 aligns across 12 bases. The CDR3 DNA sequence: TGTGCCAGCAGCCCTAGCGGGGGGGCCCCAGATACGCAGTATTTT. As protein: CASSPSGGAPDTQYF.